These 18 T cell receptor beta chains were all obtained from the same sample, sequenced in a study of T cell clonality in common variable immunodeficiency. Sequencing was performed with immunoSEQ multiplex PCR; in TCRdb, only in-frame clones are kept and a portion is missing. The sample holds about 52,000 clones, and no clone turns up only once. The sample consisted of peripheral blood mononuclear cells. These receptors were collected from a person aged 18 to 69 in good health.

At least ten counts were recorded for this clone. The read ends 3 residues early relative to the CDR3; the germline J gene fills the gap. This chain connects TRBV29-1 to TRBJ2-5; possibly TRBD1 for D (6 bases). Deletions cut 6 bases from V and 2 bases from J, with 19 bases between. There are 15 residues in the CDR3. Germline-derived CDR1 and CDR2 are SQVTM and ANQGSEA. Incomplete CDR3 DNA: TGCAGCGTATACAGGGATGGGGGCCCACAAGAGACC. Residues: CSVYRDGGPQET. The full CDR3 is CSVYRDGGPQETQYF. Full variable domain (missing parts from reference TRBV29-1 and TRBJ2-5): SAVISQKPSRDICQRGTSLTIQCQVDSQVTMMFWYRQQPGQSLTLIATANQGSEATYESGFVIDKFPISRPNLTFSTLTVSNMSPEDSSIYLCSVYRDGGPQETQYFGPGTRLLVL.

Many counts were recorded for this clone. The CDR3 end falls 3 residues outside the read, so it is completed with the germline J gene. The chain combines TRBV12-3 or TRBV12-4 with TRBJ1-4; D perhaps matches TRBD1 (5 bases). The V and J ends lost 7 bases and 0 bases respectively, with 15 bases between them. The CDR3 has 16 residues. The CDR3 protein is CASTIGDSATNEKLFF. CDR3 bases read: TGTGCCAGCACCATAGGGGACTCTGCAACTAATGAAAAA.

This clone has only a few counts. The CDR3 end is not reached by the read, which stops 3 residues before it; the germline J gene fills it in. The chain recombines TRBV25-1 with TRBJ2-3, with D possibly being TRBD2 (5 bases). V was pared by 8 bases and J by 0 bases, with 12 bases between. There are 14 residues in the CDR3. Germline V gives CDR1 MGHDK, CDR2 SYGVNS. The DNA read from the CDR3 is TGTGCCAGCCGGGGTAGTACTAGCACAGATACG. Translating gives CASRGSTSTDT. The full CDR3 protein is CASRGSTSTDTQYF.

This clone was counted at least ten times. Read sequence stops 3 residues before the CDR3 end, and the germline J gene provides the missing end. This chain joins TRBV7-2 and TRBJ2-1; TRBD2 agrees at 7 bases. Looked up from germline, CDR1 is SGHTA and CDR2 is FQGNSA. The CDR3 is made up of 13 amino acids. V dropped 5 bases and J dropped 8; count of bases not matched to a gene: 6. The CDR3 loop is CASSQGLRDEQFF. CDR3 DNA (partial): TGTGCCAGCAGCCAGGGACTACGGGATGAG.

This clone was observed at least ten times. The covered CDR3 bases are TGTGCCAGCAGTGAAATGAGCGGGACCTACAATGAG. Its translation: CASSEMSGTYNE. The entire CDR3 reads CASSEMSGTYNEQFF. This chain joins TRBV6-4 and TRBJ2-1, with 7 bases identical to TRBD2. Read sequence stops 3 residues before the CDR3 end, and the germline J gene provides the missing end. The CDR3 is made up of 15 amino acids. V was clipped by 3 bases and J by 2 bases; unmatched bases: 4. Germline V gene lookup returns CDR1 MRHNA and CDR2 SNTAGT.

The table lists this clone with many counts. Read data end 3 residues before the CDR3 end; the end is taken from the germline J gene. V and J are TRBV6-1 and TRBJ2-1; tentative D call: TRBD1 (5 bases). The CDR3 is 16 residues long. The V end lost 1 base, the J end lost 6 bases, and 16 bases lay between the germline ends. Germline CDR1 MNHNS, CDR2 SASEGT. The CDR3: CASSEGGSSITNEQFF. The sequenced part of the CDR3 DNA is TGTGCCAGCAGTGAAGGGGGCAGTTCCATCACCAATGAG.

This clone was found many times. The read gets to within 3 residues of the CDR3 end, and the germline J gene fills in the rest. The chain employs TRBV19 and TRBJ1-2; 10 bases are shared with TRBD1. This CDR3 comprises 17 residues. V trimming: 3 bases; J trimming: 7 bases; junction bases outside the gene matches: 14. The V gene's germline CDR1 is LNHDA and CDR2 SQIVND (reference sequence). The part of the CDR3 DNA that was read is TGTGCCAGTAGTATTCGGGACAGGGGTCCCCTACTCTCTGGC. Its protein is CASSIRDRGPLLSG. The complete CDR3 protein is CASSIRDRGPLLSGYTF.

Remarks on this clone: A single base separates this from a much larger clone, so it may be a read error. The CDR3 is cut off 3 residues early in the read; its end comes from the germline J gene. The gene calls are TRBV19 and TRBJ2-7; TRBD1 matches 7 bases. Germline V gene lookup returns CDR1 LNHDA and CDR2 SQIVND (reference sequence). This CDR3 comprises 14 residues. Partial CDR3 DNA: TGTGCCAGTAATATAGGACAGGCCGGGTACGAG. Amino acid sequence: CASNIGQAGYE. The complete CDR3 protein is CASNIGQAGYEQYF.

This clone appeared many times. Coverage ceases 3 residues before the CDR3 finishes, and the germline J gene fills in the end. The V call is TRBV19, the J call TRBJ2-7; a possible D gene is TRBD2 (6 bases). Germline CDR1 LNHDA, CDR2 SQIVND (reference sequence). The CDR3 length is 12 residues. Trimming stripped 4 bases from V and 2 bases from J, with 6 bases between. The CDR3 here is CASSRGAYEQYF. The CDR3 DNA, read in part, is TGTGCCAGTAGTAGGGGGGCCTACGAG.

This clone was seen many times. Read coverage stops 3 residues before the CDR3 terminus; the germline J gene supplies the remainder. This sequence joins TRBV20-1 and TRBJ2-7; 9 bases fit TRBD2. After removal of 6 bases from V and 0 bases from J, the junction contained 6 bases not matched to a gene. Germline V gene data show CDR1 as DFQATT and CDR2 as SNEGSKA (reference sequence). The CDR3 has 14 residues. The covered CDR3 bases are TGCAGTGCCCGCGCTAGCGGGGCCTCCTACGAG. It specifies CSARASGASYE. The CDR3, in full, reads CSARASGASYEQYF.

This clone was seen repeatedly, ten times or more. The CDR3 end is not reached by the read, which stops 3 residues before it; the germline J gene fills it in. The chain links TRBV28 to TRBJ1-6, with 7 bases identical to TRBD1. V dropped 7 bases and J dropped 8; count of bases not matched to a gene: 8. Germline CDR1 reads MDHEN; CDR2 reads SYDVKM. The CDR3 length is 14 residues. The DNA read from the CDR3 is TGTGCCAGCATCCCGGGACAGTACTATTCACCC. It encodes CASIPGQYYSP. The complete CDR3 protein is CASIPGQYYSPLHF.

There are many counts of this clone. The read ends 3 residues shy of where the CDR3 ends; the end is completed using the germline J gene. The chain employs TRBV5-1 and TRBJ1-1; TRBD1 aligns across 9 bases. The CDR3 length is 15 residues. After removal of 4 bases from V and 1 base from J, the junction contained 5 bases not matched to a gene. Germline V gene sequence: CDR1 SGHRS, CDR2 YFSETQ. The CDR3 region is CASSLGQGRNTEAFF. The covered CDR3 bases are TGCGCCAGCAGCCTTGGACAGGGGCGGAACACTGAA.

This clone has a count of ten or more. The read gets to within 3 residues of the CDR3 end, and the germline J gene fills in the rest. V and J are TRBV5-1 and TRBJ1-6, with no clear D. V lost 4 bases and J lost 0, with 11 bases in between. CDR1 SGHRS and CDR2 YFSETQ come from the germline V gene. The CDR3 extends over 16 amino acids. The part of the CDR3 DNA that was read is TGCGCCAGCAGCCAGACATATTACTCCTATAATTCACCC. Translation gives CASSQTYYSYNSP. The entire CDR3 reads CASSQTYYSYNSPLHF.

At least ten counts were recorded for this clone. The sequence runs out 3 residues before the end of the CDR3; the remainder is reconstructed from the germline J gene. The chain employs TRBV19 and TRBJ2-6; unclear D gene. Trimming removed 10 bases at V and 0 bases at J, with 13 bases between. CDR1 and CDR2 (germline): LNHDA, SQIVND (reference sequence). This CDR3 is built from 15 residues. The CDR3: CATSKGYSGANVLTF. CDR3 DNA, as far as it was read: TGTGCCACCTCCAAAGGGTACTCTGGGGCCAACGTC.

This clone was observed a few times. This may arise from a read error, as a much more abundant clone is one base away. The read halts 3 residues ahead of the CDR3 end, with the missing end drawn from the germline J gene. V is TRBV19 and J is TRBJ1-5, with D possibly matching TRBD1 (5 bases). CDR1 is LNHDA and CDR2 is SQIVND in the germline V gene (reference sequence). The CDR3 extends over 16 amino acids. CDR3 sequence: CASGITTASLNQPQHF. CDR3 DNA, as far as it was read: TGTGCCAGTGGTATCACGACAGCTTCCCTCAATCAGCCC.

This clone appeared many times. The read is 3 residues too short to cover the CDR3 end, so that end is filled in from the germline J gene. This chain links TRBV30 with TRBJ1-5, with 9 bases matching TRBD1. The CDR3 sequence is 13 residues long. The trim removed 5 bases at V and 6 bases at J, leaving 5 bases unmatched. Germline CDR1 is GTSNPN and CDR2 is SVGIG (reference sequence). CDR3 bases read: TGTGCCTGGGCCTTGGACAGGGGTCAGCCC. Amino acids: CAWALDRGQP. The CDR3 in full is CAWALDRGQPQHF.

This clone came up many times. The read stops 3 residues short of the end of the CDR3; the missing end is completed from the germline J gene. This chain uses TRBV5-1 with TRBJ2-7, with TRBD1 as a possible D gene (6 bases). Germline V lookup: CDR1 SGHRS, CDR2 YFSETQ. The V gene lost 3 bases and the J gene lost 4 bases, with 20 bases spanning the gap. The length of the CDR3 is 16 residues. Incomplete CDR3 DNA: TGCGCCAGCAGCTCCCGACAGGCCCCGTCTAGGTACGAG. Translation gives CASSSRQAPSRYE. In full, the CDR3 reads CASSSRQAPSRYEQYF. Looking up the rest from reference TRBV5-1 and TRBJ2-7 gives the full variable domain: KAGVTQTPRYLIKTRGQQVTLSCSPISGHRSVSWYQQTPGQGLQFLFEYFSETQRNKGNFPGRFSGRQFSNSRSEMNVSTLELGDSALYLCASSSRQAPSRYEQYFGPGTRLTVT.

In this sample, this clone turned up many times. The read ends 3 residues early relative to the CDR3; the germline J gene fills the gap. This chain links TRBV7-6 with TRBJ2-7; D remains ambiguous. Germline V lookup: CDR1 SGHVS, CDR2 FNYEAQ. Trimming cost V 5 bases and J 3 bases, with 17 bases left between them. CDR3 length: 15 amino acids. The CDR3 loop is CASSQTADTYYEQYF. The sequenced part of the CDR3 DNA is TGTGCCAGCAGCCAGACGGCAGACACCTACTACGAG.